This TCR beta chain was sequenced for a study of cytomegalovirus exposure and HLA in healthy donors. With 2 bases removed from V and 2 bases from J, the gap between germline ends came to 12 bases. This CDR3 spans 15 amino acids. Germline-derived CDR1 and CDR2 are SGHNT and YYREEE (reference sequence). Points on this clone: Its target is unknown.

PCR amplification relied on 60 Vbeta primers (plus 13 Jbeta primers). This table comes from immunoSEQ multiplex PCR, and its TCRdb copy is limited to in-frame clones, with some not included. Of about 120,000 clones in the sample, roughly 69% were seen once. Study outcomes and limitations: Highly shared sequence variants in one cluster were likely a sequencing artifact.

Sample: PBMCs. The chain recombines TRBV5-4 with TRBJ2-3, with a possible D match to TRBD1 (6 bases). The TCR comes from a human donor in good health. The CDR3 DNA reads TGTGCCAGCAGCTTAGTTACAGGGCACACAGATACGCAGTATTTT. Protein product: CASSLVTGHTDTQYF.